This TCR beta chain was sequenced during a study of T cells in Graves' hyperthyroidism and ophthalmopathy. V was clipped by 4 bases and J by 7 bases; unmatched bases: 11. The CDR3 covers 16 residues. CDR1 is SEHNR, CDR2 FQNEAQ, per germline (reference sequence). Amplification of TCR beta CDR3 regions used RNA as the template. Initially, a first-round RT-PCR of the TCR CDR3 employed the HTBI primer set. A single record per CDR3 protein comes from TCRdb applying MiXCR to the multiplex PCR reads. This table has about 640,000 distinct CDR3 sequences, over 40% appearing once. About this clonotype itself: Its target is unknown.

Study observations and caveats: It was a median approximately 6 months before onset that the model predicted ophthalmopathy. Appearing also in blood were most of the thyroid clonotypes expanded above 0.001.

The study left out patients who had uncontrolled infection, other autoimmune disease, pregnancy or lactation. In making diagnoses, clinical symptoms, serum thyroxine and TRAb, thyroid ultrasound and orbital computed tomography were all used. This TCR derives from an adult man with Graves' disease, either hyperthyroidism or ophthalmopathy (not recorded which). Source material: peripheral blood or thyroid tissue (not recorded which). The rearrangement joins TRBV7-9 to TRBJ2-2, with 8 bases identical to TRBD1. Written as DNA, the CDR3 is TGTGCCAGCAGCTGGCAGGGGGCAGGGAAAATCGGGGAGCTGTTTTTT. Its translation is CASSWQGAGKIGELFF.